Presented here are 25 T cell receptor beta chains from one specimen sequenced in a study of T-cell reconstitution after alpha-beta-depleted transplantation in children. Using unique molecular identifiers, the investigators prepared the TCRbeta library. TCRdb reprocessed the PCR reads with MiXCR, giving one entry per CDR3 protein. This sample carries about 490,000 distinct CDR3 sequences, 10% to 13% of them seen once, and the ten largest clones take roughly 2.1%. Sequencing used PBMCs, obtained before TCRalphabeta/CD19-depleted stem cell transplant. The receptors shown here come from a child younger than 10 with inherited bone marrow failure, due to receive a stem cell transplant.

This clonotype was recorded many times. CDR3 region: CASSPMGGVRETQYF. The DNA for the CDR3 is TGTGCCAGCAGCCCCATGGGGGGGGTTAGGGAGACCCAGTACTTC. This sequence joins TRBV9 and TRBJ2-5; 7 bases map to TRBD2. The CDR3 spans 15 residues. Germline V lookup: CDR1 SGDLS, CDR2 YYNGEE. With 4 bases clipped from V and 5 bases from J, the junction kept 11 bases outside the gene matches.

Many counts were recorded for this clonotype. The chain has TRBV21-1 and TRBJ2-3; TRBD1 is taken as the D call from the table, unchecked against the DNA. TRBV21-1 is a documented pseudogene. CDR3 length: 16 residues. The CDR3 sequence: CASRKTSGGRTDTQYF. The CDR3 DNA sequence: TGTGCCAGCAGAAAGACGAGTGGGGGGCGCACAGATACGCAGTATTTT.

This clonotype was seen only once. A much larger clone sits a single nucleotide away, making a read error possible. The chain has TRBV27 and TRBJ2-1, with 11 positions matching TRBD2. This CDR3 is 16 amino acids long. CDR1 is MNHEY, CDR2 SMNVEV, per germline (reference sequence). Trimming cost V 11 bases and J 0 bases; bases outside gene matches: 9. DNA for the CDR3: TGTGCCGGCTCCCCGGGACTAGCGGCCTCCTACAATGAGCAGTTCTTC. As protein: CAGSPGLAASYNEQFF.

In regard to this clonotype: A much larger clone sits a single nucleotide away, making a read error possible. The genes are TRBV6-2 or TRBV6-3 and TRBJ2-5; 9 nucleotides align to TRBD2. After removal of 5 bases from V and 2 bases from J, the junction contained 6 bases not matched to a gene. The CDR3 covers 15 residues. From germline, CDR1 is MNHEY and CDR2 SVGEGT. The CDR3 region has the DNA TGTGCCAGCAGTCACCTAGCGGGAACTCAAGAGACCCAGTACTTC. Protein product: CASSHLAGTQETQYF.

This clonotype was detected only a few times. This rearrangement joins TRBV15 to TRBJ2-3; D ambiguous. This CDR3 is built from 16 residues. Trimming left V 5 bases short and J 4 bases short, with 19 bases between. Germline loops: CDR1 LNHNV, CDR2 YYDKDF (reference sequence). This chain's CDR3 is CATSRGPAGAADTQYF. The CDR3 DNA reads TGTGCCACCAGCCGCGGACCCGCCGGAGCTGCAGATACGCAGTATTTT.

There are many counts of this clonotype. CDR3 DNA sequence: TGTGCCAGCAGCCGTCGGGAGGGCGGGGAGCTGTTTTTT. It encodes CASSRREGGELFF. The chain has TRBV7-2 and TRBJ2-2; 8 bases are a match to TRBD2. CDR3 length equals 13 residues. V dropped 5 bases and J dropped 7; count of bases not matched to a gene: 3. Germline-derived CDR1 and CDR2 are SGHTA and FQGNSA.

The chain uses TRBV6-1 and TRBJ2-7; no definite D call. The V end lost 0 bases, the J end lost 7 bases, and 10 bases lay between the germline ends. This CDR3 is built from 13 residues. Germline V gives CDR1 MNHNS, CDR2 SASEGT. The CDR3 here is CASSEARLWEQYF. The CDR3 bases are TGTGCCAGCAGTGAAGCTAGGCTGTGGGAGCAGTACTTC.

This clonotype was seen many times. J is TRBJ2-1 and V is TRBV7-9; TRBD2 agrees at 12 bases. This CDR3 has 12 residues. The germline gives CDR1 SEHNR, CDR2 FQNEAQ (reference sequence). V lost 4 bases, J lost 12 bases, and 1 base stayed unmatched. CDR3 residues: CASSWTSGVQFF. DNA for the CDR3: TGTGCCAGCAGCTGGACTAGCGGGGTGCAGTTCTTC.

This chain links TRBV5-6 with TRBJ2-3, with TRBD2 as a possible D gene (6 bases). Trimming took off 4 bases at V and 3 bases at J, with 18 bases between the two ends. The CDR3 has 16 residues. Germline V gene data show CDR1 as SGHDT and CDR2 as YYEEEE. The DNA for the CDR3 is TGTGCCAGCAGCCCCGTTCGGGAGTTCGGGACAGATACGCAGTATTTT. This gives the protein CASSPVREFGTDTQYF.

This clonotype was observed at least ten times. The chain uses TRBV5-1 and TRBJ1-1, with D uncertain. The length of the CDR3 is 12 residues. Germline assignment: CDR1 SGHRS and CDR2 YFSETQ. Trimming took off 0 bases at V and 7 bases at J, with 7 bases between the two ends. CDR3 in DNA: TGCGCCAGCAGCTTGGAACCAGGTGAAGCTTTCTTT. Its translation is CASSLEPGEAFF.

This clonotype has ten or more counts. The V and J genes are TRBV27 and TRBJ2-3; D is undetermined. The CDR3 runs to 15 residues. V lost 3 bases, J lost 1 base, and 11 bases lay in between. Germline V gene sequence: CDR1 MNHEY, CDR2 SMNVEV (reference sequence). CDR3 sequence: CASSFGSGRTDTQYF. The CDR3 DNA reads as TGTGCCAGCAGTTTTGGGTCAGGCCGCACAGATACGCAGTATTTT.

This clonotype was detected ten times or more. For the CDR3, the DNA is TGTGCCAGCAGCTTGGCTTCGGGAGAGACCCAGTACTTC. Translating it yields CASSLASGETQYF. The chain has TRBV5-6 and TRBJ2-5; D is unclear. This CDR3 is 13 amino acids long. V was pared by 0 bases and J by 4 bases, with 7 bases between. The germline V gene encodes CDR1 SGHDT and CDR2 YYEEEE.

The sample holds many counts of this clonotype. The chain carries TRBV7-2 and TRBJ1-2; the D is unclear. CDR3 length: 13 residues. Germline V gene lookup returns CDR1 SGHTA and CDR2 FQGNSA. V shed 2 bases and J shed 8 bases, with 12 bases lying between them. The CDR3 loop is CASSLLIGVGYTF. CDR3 nucleotide sequence: TGTGCCAGCAGCTTACTAATTGGGGTAGGCTACACCTTC. Looking up the rest from reference TRBV7-2 and TRBJ1-2 gives the full variable domain: GAGVSQSPSNKVTEKGKDVELRCDPISGHTALYWYRQSLGQGLEFLIYFQGNSAPDKSGLPSDRFSAERTGGSVSTLTIQRTQQEDSAVYLCASSLLIGVGYTFGSGTRLTVV.

The gene calls are TRBV4-1 and TRBJ2-1; 10 bases line up with TRBD2. The CDR3 length is 16 residues. The V segment lost 3 bases and the J segment 7 bases; nucleotides outside the gene matches: 9. The V gene's germline CDR1 is MGHRA and CDR2 YSYEKL. The CDR3 protein is CASSHHPSGSQNEQFF. Written as DNA, the CDR3 is TGCGCCAGCAGCCACCATCCTAGCGGGAGTCAAAATGAGCAGTTCTTC.

The chain recombines TRBV6-1 with TRBJ2-7; the D is unclear. The CDR3 sequence is 12 residues long. Looked up from germline, CDR1 is MNHNS and CDR2 is SASEGT. V was trimmed by 3 bases and J by 3 bases, leaving 6 bases between them. The CDR3 is CASSDPGYEQYF. CDR3 DNA sequence: TGTGCCAGCAGTGATCCCGGCTACGAGCAGTACTTC.

This clonotype was observed many times. The J gene is TRBJ1-2, the V gene TRBV29-1, with TRBD1 matching over 8 bases. The V segment lost 3 bases and the J segment 5 bases; nucleotides outside the gene matches: 5. The CDR3 covers 13 residues. Looked up from germline, CDR1 is SQVTM and CDR2 is ANQGSEA. CDR3 amino acids: CSVEDRATYGYTF. Written as DNA, the CDR3 is TGCAGCGTTGAGGACAGGGCTACGTATGGCTACACCTTC.

This clonotype was counted at least ten times. The J gene is TRBJ2-1, the V gene TRBV29-1; no clear D gene. The V gene's germline CDR1 is SQVTM and CDR2 ANQGSEA. The CDR3 runs to 11 residues. V dropped 7 bases and J dropped 6 bases, with 10 bases sitting between them. This CDR3 is CSAKNGNEQFF. CDR3 sequence (DNA): TGCAGCGCAAAGAATGGCAATGAGCAGTTCTTC.

The sample holds many counts of this clonotype. The chain recombines TRBV2 with TRBJ2-1; unclear D gene. Trimming removed 3 bases from V and 8 bases from J, with 8 bases in between. The CDR3 sequence is 12 residues long. CDR1 is SNHLY, CDR2 FYNNEI, per germline. The CDR3 loop is CASSDLVYEQFF. CDR3 sequence (DNA): TGTGCCAGCAGTGACTTGGTATATGAGCAGTTCTTC.

Many counts were recorded for this clonotype. The chain couples TRBV5-4 to TRBJ2-1, with 12 nucleotides matching TRBD2. Germline CDR1 is SGHNT and CDR2 is YYREEE (reference sequence). V shed 3 bases and J 0 bases; nucleotides not matched to a gene: 10. This CDR3 is built from 19 residues. The CDR3, as DNA: TGTGCCAGCAGCTCATGGACTAGCGGGATTCCTAGCTCCTACAATGAGCAGTTCTTC. Translated, it gives CASSSWTSGIPSSYNEQFF.

This clonotype was observed many times. The chain joins TRBV12-3 or TRBV12-4 to TRBJ2-5; D call uncertain. CDR3 length: 13 amino acids. V lost 4 bases, J lost 5 bases, and 11 bases lay in between. The CDR3 reads CASSSTIRETQYF. The CDR3 nucleotides are TGTGCCAGCAGTTCTACCATCCGGGAGACCCAGTACTTC.

This clonotype was detected many times. The CDR3 loop is CASSLKTSGRYLEQFF. For the CDR3, the DNA is TGTGCCAGCAGTCTAAAGACTAGCGGGAGATACTTAGAGCAGTTCTTC. The chain has TRBV27 and TRBJ2-1; the match to TRBD2 covers 12 bases. V was clipped by 5 bases and J by 10 bases; unmatched bases: 12. Germline CDR1 reads MNHEY; CDR2 reads SMNVEV (reference sequence). The CDR3 loop spans 16 amino acids.

With regard to this clonotype: This may come from a read error, since a much larger clone is one base off. For the CDR3, the DNA is TGTGCCAGCAGCTTAACTAGCAGGAGTGGCACCGGGGAGCTGTTTTTT. Translating it yields CASSLTSRSGTGELFF. The chain uses TRBV7-2 and TRBJ2-2; TRBD2 might be the D (6 bases). Trimming took off 2 bases at V and 4 bases at J, with 14 bases between the two ends. Germline V gives CDR1 SGHTA, CDR2 FQGNSA. The length of the CDR3 is 16 residues.

This clonotype was seen once. V and J are TRBV7-9 and TRBJ2-5; D not resolved. CDR1 is SEHNR and CDR2 is FQNEAQ in the germline V gene (reference sequence). This CDR3 comprises 13 residues. V was cut by 3 bases and J by 0 bases, with 5 bases left in between. The CDR3 region is CASSFGNQETQYF. The CDR3 nucleotides read TGTGCCAGCAGCTTCGGTAACCAAGAGACCCAGTACTTC.

In this sample, this clonotype turned up many times. The V gene is TRBV20-1, the J gene TRBJ1-6; TRBD1 agrees at 9 bases. Per the germline V gene, CDR1 is DFQATT and CDR2 is SNEGSKA (reference sequence). The CDR3 covers 15 residues. V lost 3 bases to trimming and J lost 7 bases; unmatched junction nucleotides: 7. The CDR3 nucleotides read TGCAGTGCTAGTCGGTCGACAGGGGGGAATTCACCCCTCCACTTT. This gives the protein CSASRSTGGNSPLHF.

This clonotype was observed at least ten times. The chain couples TRBV27 to TRBJ2-7; D is unresolved. The CDR3 has 11 amino acids. Germline-derived CDR1 and CDR2 are MNHEY and SMNVEV (reference sequence). V was clipped by 6 bases and J by 5 bases, with 8 bases between them. In nucleotides, the CDR3 is TGTGCCAGCAGCCAGTACAACGAGCAGTACTTC. This gives the protein CASSQYNEQYF.